This T cell receptor beta chain is from a study of cytomegalovirus exposure and HLA in healthy donors. Study information: The 120 validation repertoires, a later analysis reported, used the same platform as the roughly 730 repertoires from the first cohort.

This table comes from immunoSEQ multiplex PCR, and its TCRdb copy is limited to in-frame clones, with some not included. The sample records under 250,000 clones, 90% to 95% being singletons. This clone was detected once. CDR3 length equals 16 residues. The V gene's germline CDR1 is SGHRS and CDR2 YFSETQ. Trimming removed 0 bases at V and 4 bases at J, with 14 bases between. This chain links TRBV5-1 with TRBJ1-5; D perhaps matches TRBD1 (5 bases). The sequence derives from a young woman in good health and CMV-seronegative. Sequencing was done on a sample of PBMCs. The CDR3 protein is CASSLEGVSTNQPQHF. The CDR3 DNA reads as TGCGCCAGCAGCTTGGAAGGGGTCTCAACTAATCAGCCCCAGCATTTT.